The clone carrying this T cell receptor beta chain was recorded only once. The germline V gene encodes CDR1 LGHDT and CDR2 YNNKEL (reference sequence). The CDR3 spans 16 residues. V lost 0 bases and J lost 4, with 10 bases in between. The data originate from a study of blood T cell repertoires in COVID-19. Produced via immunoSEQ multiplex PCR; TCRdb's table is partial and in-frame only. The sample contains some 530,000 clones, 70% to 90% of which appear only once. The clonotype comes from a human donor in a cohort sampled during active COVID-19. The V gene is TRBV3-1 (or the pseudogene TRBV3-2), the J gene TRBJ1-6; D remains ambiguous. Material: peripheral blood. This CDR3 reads CASSQDAQRYNSPLHF. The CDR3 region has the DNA TGTGCCAGCAGCCAAGATGCACAACGTTATAATTCACCCCTCCACTTT.